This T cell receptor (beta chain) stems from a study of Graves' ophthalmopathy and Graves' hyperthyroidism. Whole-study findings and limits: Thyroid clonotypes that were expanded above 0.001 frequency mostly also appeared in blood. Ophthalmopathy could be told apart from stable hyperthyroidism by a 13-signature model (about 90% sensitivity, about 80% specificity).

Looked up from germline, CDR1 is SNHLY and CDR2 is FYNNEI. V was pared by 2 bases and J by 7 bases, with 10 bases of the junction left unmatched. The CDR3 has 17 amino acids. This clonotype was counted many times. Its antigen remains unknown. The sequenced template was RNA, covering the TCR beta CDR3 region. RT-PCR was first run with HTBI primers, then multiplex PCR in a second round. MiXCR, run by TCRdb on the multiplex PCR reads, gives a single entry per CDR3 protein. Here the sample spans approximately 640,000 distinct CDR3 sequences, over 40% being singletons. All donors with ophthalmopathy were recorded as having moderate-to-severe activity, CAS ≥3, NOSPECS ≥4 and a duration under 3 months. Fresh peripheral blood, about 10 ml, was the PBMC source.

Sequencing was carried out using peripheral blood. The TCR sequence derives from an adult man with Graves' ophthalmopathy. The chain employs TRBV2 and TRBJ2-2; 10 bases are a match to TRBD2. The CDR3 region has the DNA TGTGCCAGCAGTGAAAAACTAGCGGGGTATTTAGGCGGGGAGCTGTTTTTT. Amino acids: CASSEKLAGYLGGELFF.